This entry features one TCR beta chain sequence. Its target is not known. The J segment lost 2 bases and the V segment lost 11 bases, leaving 6 bases of the junction unmatched. Germline V gene data show CDR1 as SNHLY and CDR2 as FYNNEI. The CDR3 totals 12 residues. These data belong to a study of T cell responses to AZD1222 COVID-19 vaccine. Study background: Second doses were pooled across both intervals (about 4 or about 12 weeks). Study-wide results and caveats: Just a handful of AZD1222 recipients were seropositive at baseline. Clonal diversity was possibly underestimated, and the donors were mostly white British, with more females.

TCRdb's copy holds only in-frame clones and misses some; the assay was immunoSEQ multiplex PCR. The table records around 120,000 clones, roughly 87% of them present only once. Sequencing was performed on peripheral blood, taken on day 0 of AZD1222 vaccination. The receptor was derived from an adult in good health. This rearrangement joins TRBV2 to TRBJ2-7; 7 bases agree with TRBD2. In DNA form, the CDR3 reads TGTGCCGGAGCGGGGAGAACCTACGAGCAGTACTTC. Translated: CAGAGRTYEQYF.